This is a list of T cell receptor beta chains from one sample in a study of cytomegalovirus exposure and HLA in healthy donors. Profiling relied on immunoSEQ multiplex PCR, and the TCRdb table lists in-frame clones only, not all of them. With tens of thousands of clones in the sample, the ten largest clones hold approximately 4%. The sample was PBMCs. The receptor set was obtained from a woman aged 18 to 35 in good health and CMV-seronegative. Both conserved end residues are part of each CDR3. The D gene is left open where the match is weak.

TRBD2,TRBJ2-1,TRBV15,CATSRHLAGDYNEQFF,TGTGCCACCAGCAGACATCTAGCGGGGGACTACAATGAGCAGTTCTTC
.,TRBJ2-7,TRBV19,CASREFGGGHEQYF,TGTGCCAGTAGAGAATTTGGGGGGGGCCACGAGCAGTACTTC
.,TRBJ2-5,TRBV7-3,CASSYWFGETQYF,TGTGCCAGCAGCTACTGGTTCGGAGAGACCCAGTACTTC
.,TRBJ2-3,TRBV29-1,CSARQESTDTQYF,TGCAGCGCCCGACAGGAGAGCACAGATACGCAGTATTTT
TRBD1,TRBJ1-2,TRBV7-3,CASSYTGTGDGYTF,TGTGCCAGCAGCTATACCGGGACAGGGGATGGCTACACCTTC
TRBD2,TRBJ2-7,TRBV28,CASSPSPSGVTYEQYF,TGTGCCAGCAGTCCTTCCCCCAGCGGGGTTACCTACGAGCAGTACTTC
TRBD1,TRBJ2-1,TRBV5-1,CASSPGTGANEQFF,TGCGCCAGCAGTCCCGGGACAGGGGCAAATGAGCAGTTCTTC
.,TRBJ1-1,TRBV6-6,CASSYPPGGNTEAFF,TGTGCCAGCAGTTACCCGCCGGGGGGGAACACTGAAGCTTTCTTT
.,TRBJ2-6,TRBV29-1,CSVGHGTGGANVLTF,TGCAGCGTTGGACACGGGACTGGTGGGGCCAACGTCCTGACTTTC
.,TRBJ1-6,TRBV19,CASSAFPGDSPLHF,TGTGCCAGTAGTGCCTTTCCCGGAGATTCACCCCTCCACTTT
.,TRBJ1-6,TRBV28,CASREKQGWDGNSPLHF,TGTGCCAGCAGGGAGAAACAGGGTTGGGACGGGAATTCACCCCTCCACTTT
.,TRBJ2-7,TRBV13,CASTRGGKLSNEQYF,TGTGCCAGCACCCGAGGGGGAAAGCTTAGTAACGAGCAGTACTTC
TRBD2,TRBJ2-3,TRBV11-3,CASSSRLAGGIRTQYF,TGTGCCAGCAGCTCCCGACTAGCGGGGGGAATTCGGACGCAGTATTTT
.,TRBJ2-5,TRBV29-1,CSAQQSQETQYF,TGCAGCGCTCAACAGTCTCAAGAGACCCAGTACTTC
TRBD1,TRBJ1-1,TRBV7-9,CASSTPQGVNTEAFF,TGTGCCAGCAGCACTCCACAGGGGGTGAACACTGAAGCTTTCTTT
.,TRBJ1-1,TRBV18,CASSPLAVGSTEAFF,TGTGCCAGCTCACCTTTGGCTGTTGGGAGCACTGAAGCTTTCTTT
.,TRBJ2-1,TRBV20-1,CSASFEPGQFF,TGCAGTGCTAGTTTCGAGCCGGGGCAGTTCTTC
TRBD1,TRBJ2-7,TRBV11-3,CASSLIGTGVYEQYF,TGTGCCAGCAGCTTAATCGGGACAGGGGTTTACGAGCAGTACTTC
TRBD2,TRBJ2-1,TRBV9,CASQVGTSGYNEQFF,TGTGCCAGCCAAGTCGGGACTAGCGGCTACAATGAGCAGTTCTTC
.,TRBJ2-1,TRBV6-5,CASTSDRSGEQFF,TGTGCCAGCACTTCAGACAGGTCCGGTGAGCAGTTCTTC
TRBD1,TRBJ1-5,TRBV6-6,CASSQQGENQPQHF,TGTGCCAGCAGTCAACAGGGGGAGAATCAGCCCCAGCATTTT
TRBD2,TRBJ2-1,TRBV7-8,CASSYWGLAPLSSYNEQFF,TGTGCCAGCAGCTATTGGGGACTAGCGCCTCTTAGCTCCTACAATGAGCAGTTCTTC
.,TRBJ2-3,TRBV5-4,CASRPGGAGSTDTQYF,TGTGCCAGCAGACCCGGGGGTGCGGGGAGCACAGATACGCAGTATTTT
TRBD2,TRBJ2-3,TRBV6-4,CASSEAGGSTDTQYF,TGTGCCAGCAGTGAGGCGGGGGGGAGCACAGATACGCAGTATTTT
TRBD1,TRBJ2-3,TRBV29-1,CSVGQGGTDTQYF,TGCAGCGTTGGACAGGGGGGCACAGATACGCAGTATTTT
.,TRBJ2-3,TRBV25-1,CASSESNTDTQYF,TGTGCCAGCAGTGAATCTAACACAGATACGCAGTATTTT
TRBD1,TRBJ1-2,TRBV29-1,CSVGEGAQGYTF,TGCAGCGTTGGCGAGGGGGCTCAGGGCTACACCTTC
.,TRBJ2-2,TRBV23-1,CASSLGTGELFF,TGCGCCAGCAGTCTCGGCACCGGGGAGCTGTTTTTT
.,TRBJ2-7,TRBV7-3,CASSLRHLGPYEQYF,TGTGCCAGCAGCTTACGGCACCTGGGCCCCTACGAGCAGTACTTC
.,TRBJ1-6,TRBV5-1,CASSLGDWKNYSPLHF,TGCGCCAGCAGCTTGGGGGACTGGAAGAACTATTCACCCCTCCACTTT
.,TRBJ1-1,TRBV28,CASRPGQPNTEAFF,TGTGCCAGCAGACCTGGACAACCCAACACTGAAGCTTTCTTT
.,TRBJ2-3,TRBV2,CASSGGGTHTDTQYF,TGTGCCAGCAGTGGGGGCGGGACTCACACAGATACGCAGTATTTT
.,TRBJ2-7,TRBV29-1,CSVVGNPYEQYF,TGCAGCGTTGTGGGCAACCCTTACGAGCAGTACTTC
.,TRBJ1-2,TRBV5-1,CASSLDRNLYGYTF,TGCGCCAGCAGCTTAGACAGAAACCTCTATGGCTACACCTTC
.,TRBJ1-1,TRBV7-3,CASRSTGSGTEAFF,TGTGCCAGCAGATCCACAGGGTCGGGCACTGAAGCTTTCTTT
TRBD1,TRBJ1-1,TRBV19,CASSYRGATEAFF,TGTGCCAGTAGCTACAGGGGAGCCACTGAAGCTTTCTTT
TRBD2,TRBJ2-3,TRBV4-2,CASSQAAGGSTDTQYF,TGTGCCAGCAGCCAAGCAGCGGGGGGGAGCACAGATACGCAGTATTTT
.,TRBJ1-1,TRBV4-2,CASSPQVNTEAFF,TGTGCCAGCAGCCCGCAGGTGAACACTGAAGCTTTCTTT
.,TRBJ1-6,TRBV7-9,CASSLDGSSYNSPLHF,TGTGCCAGCAGCTTAGATGGGAGCTCCTATAATTCACCCCTCCACTTT
.,TRBJ1-1,TRBV30,CACQGQNTEAFF,TGTGCCTGTCAAGGACAGAACACTGAAGCTTTCTTT
.,TRBJ2-7,TRBV2,CASSGGHYYEQYF,TGTGCCAGCAGTGGAGGACACTACTACGAGCAGTACTTC
.,TRBJ1-2,TRBV7-9,CASSFGYGYTF,TGTGCCAGCAGCTTCGGCTATGGCTACACCTTC
TRBD1,TRBJ1-1,TRBV28,CASRGTGGIIDFF,TGTGCCAGCAGGGGGACAGGGGGTATCATAGATTTCTTT
TRBD1,TRBJ1-6,TRBV18,CASSSLGQGVVNSPLHF,TGTGCCAGCTCATCACTTGGACAGGGGGTGGTAAATTCACCCCTCCACTTT
TRBD2,TRBJ2-5,TRBV6-6,CASSTGGGWETQYF,TGTGCCAGCAGTACGGGGGGAGGGTGGGAGACCCAGTACTTC
.,TRBJ2-3,TRBV4-2,CASSQGPTGAADTQYF,TGTGCCAGCAGCCAAGGTCCAACGGGAGCAGCAGATACGCAGTATTTT
.,TRBJ1-4,TRBV29-1,CSVTSATNEKLFF,TGCAGCGTGACATCCGCAACTAATGAAAAACTGTTTTTT
.,TRBJ1-5,TRBV9,CASSARGGNNQPQHF,TGTGCCAGCAGCGCCAGGGGCGGAAACAATCAGCCCCAGCATTTT
TRBD2,TRBJ2-5,TRBV30,CAWSGLAGTQETQYF,TGTGCCTGGAGTGGCCTAGCGGGGACCCAAGAGACCCAGTACTTC